These 14 T cell receptor beta chains share one sample of origin, sequenced in a study of T cells after yellow fever vaccination. TCRdb called the 5' RACE reads again in MiXCR, with one record for every CDR3 protein. The sample has more than 110,000 distinct CDR3 sequences; just over 6.5% are singletons. Sequencing used CD4+ T cells sorted from PBMCs, obtained 10 days after the yellow fever booster vaccination. The source of these receptors is a man between 25 and 39 years old who received the YFV17D yellow fever vaccine.

At least ten counts were recorded for this clonotype. This chain links TRBV4-1 with TRBJ2-1; possibly TRBD2 for D (6 bases). CDR3 length: 16 residues. Germline CDR1 and CDR2: MGHRA and YSYEKL. V lost 4 bases, J lost 0 bases, and 13 bases lay in between. The CDR3 coding sequence is TGCGCCAGCAGCCCGACGCTAGCGTTCTCCTACAATGAGCAGTTCTTC. Protein sequence: CASSPTLAFSYNEQFF.

This clonotype was seen many times. The chain carries TRBV6-5 and TRBJ2-1; D remains ambiguous. The germline CDR1 and CDR2 sequences are MNHEY and SVGAGI. Trimming stripped 2 bases from V and 4 bases from J, with 18 bases between. The CDR3 sequence is 17 residues long. The DNA for the CDR3 is TGTGCCAGCAGTTACCGCCTGCGGCCCCTAGATTACAATGAGCAGTTCTTC. This gives the protein CASSYRLRPLDYNEQFF.

This clonotype was detected ten times or more. The J gene is TRBJ2-1, the V gene TRBV7-2, with TRBD2 identical over 7 bases. The J segment lost 0 bases and the V segment lost 0 bases, leaving 2 bases of the junction unmatched. Per the germline V gene, CDR1 is SGHTA and CDR2 is FQGNSA. The CDR3 runs to 16 residues. CDR3 loop: CASSLAAGSSYNEQFF. CDR3 nucleotide sequence: TGTGCCAGCAGCTTAGCAGCGGGAAGCTCCTACAATGAGCAGTTCTTC.

In this sample, this clonotype turned up many times. The J gene is TRBJ2-3, the V gene TRBV20-1; D not certain. Germline CDR1 DFQATT, CDR2 SNEGSKA (reference sequence). The length of the CDR3 is 11 residues. V lost 5 bases, J lost 6 bases, and 9 bases lay in between. CDR3 sequence (DNA): TGCAGTGCTGGTCGTTTGGATACGCAGTATTTT. Amino acids: CSAGRLDTQYF.

This clonotype showed up just a few times. The rearrangement uses TRBV6-1 and TRBJ2-1; 7 nucleotides align to TRBD1. The germline CDR1 and CDR2 sequences are MNHNS and SASEGT. CDR3 length: 16 amino acids. J gave up 5 bases and V 6 bases, and 13 bases lay outside the gene matches. CDR3 nucleotides: TGTGCCAGCAGATTCCACAGGGGAGATTGGGACAATGAGCAGTTCTTC. Residues: CASRFHRGDWDNEQFF.

This clonotype was recorded many times. The chain carries TRBV23-1 and TRBJ1-5, with D tentatively TRBD1 (6 bases). TRBV23-1 is marked as an open reading frame, function uncertain. There are 17 residues in the CDR3. V dropped 2 bases and J dropped 4 bases, with 18 bases sitting between them. For the CDR3, the DNA is TGCGCCAGCAGTCAAACCGACAGGCTGGCTAGAAATCAGCCCCAGCATTTT. This encodes CASSQTDRLARNQPQHF.

The table lists this clonotype with many counts. The gene calls are TRBV12-3 or TRBV12-4 and TRBJ2-3; no clear D gene. V gave up 3 bases and J gave up 6 bases, with 22 bases separating them. The CDR3 contains 17 residues. CDR3 in DNA: TGTGCCAGCAGTTTTACTTCGTCGGGCAGGTCGAAGGATACGCAGTATTTT. It is translated as CASSFTSSGRSKDTQYF.

The chain has TRBV2 and TRBJ2-5; tentatively, D is TRBD1 (5 bases). V lost 10 bases, J lost 0 bases, and 12 bases lay in between. CDR1 and CDR2 from the germline V gene are SNHLY and FYNNEI. The CDR3 runs 13 residues. The CDR3 DNA is TGTGCCATTTCCGCAGGGTACCAAGAGACCCAGTACTTC. Translation: CAISAGYQETQYF.

In this sample, this clonotype turned up many times. This sequence joins TRBV7-2 and TRBJ2-5; 11 nucleotides agree with TRBD2. CDR1 and CDR2 from the germline V gene are SGHTA and FQGNSA. J was trimmed by 9 bases and V by 5 bases; bases with no gene match: 5. The length of the CDR3 is 13 residues. CDR3 sequence reads: CASSAIAGGSQYF. The CDR3 nucleotides are TGTGCCAGCAGCGCGATAGCGGGGGGGTCCCAGTACTTC.

This clonotype came up many times. The chain carries TRBV20-1 and TRBJ2-1; D is undetermined. CDR1 DFQATT and CDR2 SNEGSKA come from the germline V gene (reference sequence). This CDR3 spans 13 amino acids. The V and J ends lost 0 bases and 14 bases respectively, with 17 bases between them. In nucleotides, the CDR3 is TGCAGTGCTAGAGAGTTTACCGGGTATGGTGAGTTCTTC. Its translation is CSAREFTGYGEFF.

The sample holds many counts of this clonotype. The V and J genes are TRBV10-3 and TRBJ2-7, with 7 bases fitting TRBD1. With V trimmed by 4 bases and J by 0 bases, 6 bases remained unmatched. Germline CDR1 reads ENHRY; CDR2 reads SYGVKD. The CDR3 spans 15 residues. CDR3 amino acids: CAISGTGRSSYEQYF. The CDR3 nucleotides read TGTGCCATCAGTGGGACAGGACGAAGCTCCTACGAGCAGTACTTC.

This clonotype was seen ten or more times. The chain employs TRBV18 and TRBJ2-3; possibly TRBD2 for D (6 bases). The V gene's germline CDR1 is KGHSH and CDR2 LQKENI. The CDR3 runs 13 residues. V was shortened by 8 bases and J by 0 bases, with 9 bases between the two germline ends. The CDR3 is CASGGTSTDTQYF. Written as DNA, the CDR3 is TGTGCCAGCGGAGGGACTAGCACAGATACGCAGTATTTT.

The sample holds many counts of this clonotype. This chain uses TRBV6-5 with TRBJ2-3; D not resolved. The V end lost 0 bases, the J end lost 2 bases, and 15 bases lay between the germline ends. Germline V gene lookup returns CDR1 MNHEY and CDR2 SVGAGI. The CDR3 consists of 17 residues. The CDR3 sequence is CASSYSVSLGHTDTQYF. In DNA form, the CDR3 reads TGTGCCAGCAGTTACTCGGTCTCCCTCGGGCACACAGATACGCAGTATTTT.

The chain carries TRBV10-3 and TRBJ2-2; D not certain. CDR1 and CDR2 (germline): ENHRY, SYGVKD. The CDR3 loop spans 16 amino acids. Trimming left V 10 bases short and J 2 bases short, with 20 bases between. The CDR3 region has the DNA TGTGCCACCCGAACTACTGGCTCTAATAACACCGGGGAGCTGTTTTTT. Translation: CATRTTGSNNTGELFF.